Listed below are T cell receptor beta chains from one sample, sequenced in a study of vaccination effects on CD4 cells after COVID-19. This table comes from immunoSEQ multiplex PCR, and its TCRdb copy is limited to in-frame clones, with some not included. The sample contains about 61,000 clones, 81% of which appear only once. These receptors lack a known antigen. The starting material was CD4+ T cells from PBMCs cultured with HCoV-229E spike peptides, obtained before COVID-19 vaccination. All receptors come from a human donor who received a COVID-19 vaccine. Both conserved end residues are part of each CDR3. A D gene is named only where the DNA matches it firmly. Only some rows state a clone size, as once, few, many or a class for expanded clones.

D gene	V gene	clone size	J gene	CDR3 protein	CDR3 DNA
NA	TRBV10-3	NA	TRBJ1-3	CAIRRADHSGNTIYF	TGTGCCATCAGGCGGGCAGACCACTCTGGAAACACCATATATTTT
TRBD1	TRBV30	once	TRBJ1-2	CAWSPDRGAGGYTF	TGTGCCTGGAGTCCGGACAGGGGCGCGGGGGGCTACACCTTC
NA	TRBV20-1	NA	TRBJ1-6	CSALGLRGLHF	TGCAGTGCTTTAGGACTGAGGGGCCTCCACTTT
TRBD1	TRBV28	NA	TRBJ1-3	CASTITGDTGNTIYF	TGTGCCAGCACAATTACAGGGGATACTGGAAACACCATATATTTT
TRBD2	TRBV9	NA	TRBJ2-1	CASSVASGGATNEQFF	TGTGCCAGCAGCGTAGCTAGCGGGGGGGCAACCAATGAGCAGTTCTTC
NA	TRBV5-1	NA	TRBJ2-5	CASSLGGIGRETQYF	TGCGCCAGCAGCTTGGGGGGGATCGGTCGGGAGACCCAGTACTTC
TRBD1	TRBV3-1/TRBV3-2	NA	TRBJ1-2	CASSSTGVPNYGYTF	TGTGCCAGCAGCTCTACAGGGGTCCCTAACTATGGCTACACCTTC
NA	TRBV7-8	NA	TRBJ2-5	CASRARETQYF	TGTGCCAGCAGAGCTAGGGAGACCCAGTACTTC
TRBD1	TRBV6-2/TRBV6-3	NA	TRBJ1-5	CASSYSQGVYSNQPQHF	TGTGCCAGCAGTTACTCTCAGGGGGTCTATAGCAATCAGCCCCAGCATTTT
TRBD2	TRBV6-4	NA	TRBJ2-1	CASAGLAGYEQFF	TGTGCCAGCGCGGGACTAGCGGGATATGAGCAGTTCTTC
TRBD1	TRBV6-2/TRBV6-3	NA	TRBJ2-1	CASSYADRGPYNEQFF	TGTGCCAGCAGTTATGCCGACAGGGGTCCCTACAATGAGCAGTTCTTC
NA	TRBV6-5	NA	TRBJ2-5	CASSPQETQYF	TGTGCCAGCAGTCCCCAAGAGACCCAGTACTTC
NA	TRBV5-1	NA	TRBJ1-6	CASSLGGGDSPLHF	TGCGCCAGCAGCTTGGGGGGAGGGGATTCACCCCTCCACTTT
NA	TRBV6-6	NA	TRBJ1-5	CASSRRSQPQHF	TGTGCCAGCAGCCGGAGAAGCCAGCCCCAGCATTTT
NA	TRBV6-5	NA	TRBJ2-2	CVTHSRPTNTGELFF	TGTGTCACACACTCCAGGCCAACGAACACCGGGGAGCTGTTTTTT
TRBD1	TRBV6-1	NA	TRBJ1-4	CASSVDRATTNEKLFF	TGTGCCAGCAGTGTAGACAGGGCCACAACTAATGAAAAACTGTTTTTT
NA	TRBV5-1	once	TRBJ1-1	CASSLERPGGVDAFF	TGCGCCAGCAGCTTGGAACGGCCAGGTGGGGTGGATGCTTTCTTT
TRBD2	TRBV6-5	NA	TRBJ2-3	CASSKRAGGADTQYF	TGTGCCAGCAGTAAACGAGCGGGGGGGGCGGATACGCAGTATTTT
TRBD2	TRBV2	NA	TRBJ2-1	CASSRGGNEQFF	TGTGCCAGCTCCCGGGGGGGCAATGAGCAGTTCTTC
NA	TRBV9	NA	TRBJ1-5	CASSGSVGPQHF	TGTGCCAGCAGCGGATCCGTGGGGCCCCAGCATTTT
NA	TRBV19	NA	TRBJ2-2	CASRQVGGTGELFF	TGTGCCAGTAGACAGGTCGGCGGCACCGGGGAGCTGTTTTTT
NA	TRBV27	NA	TRBJ2-2	CASSFPPPNTGELFF	TGTGCCAGCAGTTTCCCCCCTCCGAACACCGGGGAGCTGTTTTTT
NA	TRBV10-3	NA	TRBJ2-1	CAISDTPGGTAQFF	TGTGCCATCAGTGACACACCGGGCGGCACTGCCCAGTTCTTC
NA	TRBV18	NA	TRBJ2-5	CASSPRATQETQYF	TGTGCCAGCTCACCACGGGCTACCCAAGAGACCCAGTACTTC